These T cell receptor beta chains were read from a single sample in a study of cytomegalovirus exposure and HLA in healthy donors. This table comes from immunoSEQ multiplex PCR, and its TCRdb copy is limited to in-frame clones, with some not included. The table has 200,000 to 250,000 clones, around 80% seen once. What was sequenced was PBMCs. The receptors derive from a man younger than 30 in good health and CMV-seronegative. Each CDR3 is given with its conserved first and last residue. A D gene is named only where the DNA matches it firmly. Expanded clones are given a class, and other clones once, few, many or no size at all.

>-|TRBV7-9|TRBJ2-3|-|19
TGTGCCAGCAGTTATCTTGGCTTTAGGGCGGGATCTAGCACAGATACGCAGTATTTT
CASSYLGFRAGSSTDTQYF
>-|TRBV7-9|TRBJ1-2|-|13
TGTGCCAGCAGCTTAGCGGGGGGAGACGGCTACACCTTC
CASSLAGGDGYTF
>TRBD1|TRBV10-1|TRBJ2-4|-|14
TGCGCCAGCAGCCTTGGACAGGGGGCTCCCATTCAGTACTTC
CASSLGQGAPIQYF
>TRBD1|TRBV7-9|TRBJ1-4|-|14
TGTGCCAGCAGCTCAAGGGGGCACGGTGAAAAACTGTTTTTT
CASSSRGHGEKLFF
>-|TRBV6-1|TRBJ1-2|few|13
TGTGCCAGCAGCTGGGCAGGGAACTATGGCTACACCTTC
CASSWAGNYGYTF
>-|TRBV7-2|TRBJ1-1|-|12
TGTGCCAGCAGCACCAGGGCAGAGGCGGCTTTCTTT
CASSTRAEAAFF
>-|TRBV19|TRBJ2-7|-|14
TGTGCCAGTAGTATAGCAGGGAACTCCTACGAGCAGTACTTC
CASSIAGNSYEQYF
>TRBD2|TRBV5-1|TRBJ2-5|once|13
TGCGCCAGCAGCCCGGGAGGAGGAGAGACCCAGTACTTC
CASSPGGGETQYF
>TRBD1|TRBV9|TRBJ2-2|-|15
TGTGCCAGCAGCGTAGACAGGGGGCCCGCCGGGGAGCTGTTTTTT
CASSVDRGPAGELFF
>-|TRBV7-9|TRBJ1-2|-|13
TGTTCCAGCAGCTTAGGCAGTTTCTATGGCTACACCTTC
CSSSLGSFYGYTF
>-|TRBV6-5|TRBJ1-3|-|13
TGTGCCAGCGGGAGGGCCTCTGGAAACACCATATATTTT
CASGRASGNTIYF
>TRBD2|TRBV15|TRBJ2-1|-|14
TGTGCCACCAGCAGAGGTCTAGCGGGCAGGGAGCAGTTCTTC
CATSRGLAGREQFF
>TRBD2|TRBV7-9|TRBJ2-1|-|16
TGTTCCAGCAGCGGACCTAGCGGGAGCTCCTACAATGAGCAGTTCTTC
CSSSGPSGSSYNEQFF
>TRBD1|TRBV18|TRBJ1-3|-|15
TGTGCCAGCTCACCTCAGGGGGGCTCTGGAAACACCATATATTTT
CASSPQGGSGNTIYF
>-|TRBV27|TRBJ2-5|-|15
TGTGCCAGCAGTTCCCTTGGGGTGGGGCGAGAGACCCAGTACTTC
CASSSLGVGRETQYF
>TRBD1|TRBV5-1|TRBJ2-7|-|14
TGCGCCAGCAGCTTGAGACAGGGGGGCTACGAGCAGTACTTC
CASSLRQGGYEQYF
>TRBD2|TRBV7-3|TRBJ2-1|-|15
TGTGCCAGCAGCTGGCGGACTAGCGGGAGCAATGAGCAGTTCTTC
CASSWRTSGSNEQFF
>-|TRBV2|TRBJ2-6|-|19
TGTGCCAGCAGTGAAGCTAAGGGGACACGGAGGTCTGGGGCCAACGTCCTGACTTTC
CASSEAKGTRRSGANVLTF
>TRBD2|TRBV9|TRBJ2-3|few|15
TGTGCCAGCAGCCCAGCGGGAGCGTCCACAGATACGCAGTATTTT
CASSPAGASTDTQYF
>-|TRBV9|TRBJ2-5|-|14
TGTGCCAGCAGCGGCCCGACAGGTACGGAGACCCAGTACTTC
CASSGPTGTETQYF
>-|TRBV9|TRBJ2-3|-|13
TGTGCCAGCAGCGCTCAGGGGAGGGGTACGCAGTATTTT
CASSAQGRGTQYF
>TRBD1|TRBV6-6|TRBJ2-5|-|15
TGTGCCAGCAGCTGGGGACAGGGTACACAAGAGACCCAGTACTTC
CASSWGQGTQETQYF
>TRBD2|TRBV5-4|TRBJ2-5|-|14
TGTGCCAGCAGCTTGAAACTAGCGGAAGAGACCCAGTACTTC
CASSLKLAEETQYF
>-|TRBV12-2|TRBJ1-1|-|13
TGTGCAAGTCGAGCAGGGGTGAACACTGAAGCTTTCTTT
CASRAGVNTEAFF